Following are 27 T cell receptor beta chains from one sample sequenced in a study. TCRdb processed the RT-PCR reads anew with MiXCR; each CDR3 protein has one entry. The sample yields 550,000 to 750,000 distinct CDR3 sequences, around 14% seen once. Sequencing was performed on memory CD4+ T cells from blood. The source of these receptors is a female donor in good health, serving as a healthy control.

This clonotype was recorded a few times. CDR3 residues: CASSLVRDNGIQYF. The CDR3 DNA follows: TGTGCCAGCAGCTTAGTACGGGACAACGGCATTCAGTACTTC. This sequence joins TRBV11-2 and TRBJ2-4, with a weak D call TRBD1 (6 bases). The CDR3 spans 14 residues. The germline V and J ends were trimmed by 1 base and 9 bases, with 13 bases remaining between them. In germline, CDR1 is SGHAT, CDR2 FQNNGV.

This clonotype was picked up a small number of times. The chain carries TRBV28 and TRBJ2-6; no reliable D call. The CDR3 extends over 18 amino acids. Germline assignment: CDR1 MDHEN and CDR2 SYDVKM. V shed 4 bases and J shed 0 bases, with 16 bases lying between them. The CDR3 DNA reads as TGTGCCAGCAGTTCCCCGAGCGCCTCTAGCTCTGGGGCCAACGTCCTGACTTTC. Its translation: CASSSPSASSSGANVLTF.

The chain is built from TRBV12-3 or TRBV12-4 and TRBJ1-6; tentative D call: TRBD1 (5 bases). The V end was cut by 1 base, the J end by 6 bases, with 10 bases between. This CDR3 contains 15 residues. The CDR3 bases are TGTGCCAGCAGTTTAGGGGGGGGGACTAATTCACCCCTCCACTTT. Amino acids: CASSLGGGTNSPLHF.

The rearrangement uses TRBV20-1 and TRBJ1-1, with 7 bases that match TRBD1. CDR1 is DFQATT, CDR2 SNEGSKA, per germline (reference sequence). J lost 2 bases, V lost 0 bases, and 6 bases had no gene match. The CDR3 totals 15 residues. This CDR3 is CSARDHGQVNTEAFF. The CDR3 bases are TGCAGTGCTAGAGATCATGGACAGGTAAACACTGAAGCTTTCTTT.

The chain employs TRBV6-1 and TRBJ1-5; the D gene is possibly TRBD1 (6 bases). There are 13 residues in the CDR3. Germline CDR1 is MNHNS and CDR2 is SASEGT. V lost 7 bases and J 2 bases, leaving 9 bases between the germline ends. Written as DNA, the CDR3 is TGTGCCAGCACCGGGGGCCGCAATCAGCCCCAGCATTTT. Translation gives CASTGGRNQPQHF.

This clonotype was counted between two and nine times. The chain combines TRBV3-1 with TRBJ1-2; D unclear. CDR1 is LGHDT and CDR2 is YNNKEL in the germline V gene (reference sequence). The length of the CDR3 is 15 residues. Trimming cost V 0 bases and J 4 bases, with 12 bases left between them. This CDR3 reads CASSQDDRIIYGYTF. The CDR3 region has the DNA TGTGCCAGCAGCCAAGATGATCGGATCATCTATGGCTACACCTTC.

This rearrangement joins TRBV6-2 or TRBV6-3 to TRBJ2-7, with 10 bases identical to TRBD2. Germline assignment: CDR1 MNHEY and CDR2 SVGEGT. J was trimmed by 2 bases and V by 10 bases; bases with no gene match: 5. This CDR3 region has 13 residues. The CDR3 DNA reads TGTGCCAACCATAGCGGGGGGCCCTACGAGCAGTACTTC. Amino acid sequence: CANHSGGPYEQYF.

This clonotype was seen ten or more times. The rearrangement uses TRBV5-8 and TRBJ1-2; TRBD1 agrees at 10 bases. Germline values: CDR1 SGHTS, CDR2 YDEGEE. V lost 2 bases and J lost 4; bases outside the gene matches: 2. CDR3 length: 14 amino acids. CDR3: CASSLGTGAYGYTF. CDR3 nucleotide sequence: TGTGCCAGCAGCTTAGGGACAGGGGCCTATGGCTACACCTTC.

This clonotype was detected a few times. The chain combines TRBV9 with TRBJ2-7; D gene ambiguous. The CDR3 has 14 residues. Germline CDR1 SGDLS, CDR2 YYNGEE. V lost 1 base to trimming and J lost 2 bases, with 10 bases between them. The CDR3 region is CASSVSVETYEQYF. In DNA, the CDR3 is TGTGCCAGCAGCGTATCAGTCGAGACCTACGAGCAGTACTTC.

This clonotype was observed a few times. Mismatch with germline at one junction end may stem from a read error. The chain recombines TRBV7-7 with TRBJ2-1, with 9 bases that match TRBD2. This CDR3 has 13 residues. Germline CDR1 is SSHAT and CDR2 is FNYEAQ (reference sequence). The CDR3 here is CASSKGLANEQFF. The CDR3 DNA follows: TGTGCTAGCAGCAAGGGACTAGCCAATGAGCAGTTCTTC.

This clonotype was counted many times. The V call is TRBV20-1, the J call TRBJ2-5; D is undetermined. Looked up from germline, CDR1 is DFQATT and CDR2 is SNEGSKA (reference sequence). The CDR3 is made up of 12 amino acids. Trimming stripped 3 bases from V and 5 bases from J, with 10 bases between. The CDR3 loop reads CSASGPRETQYF. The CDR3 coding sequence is TGCAGTGCTAGTGGACCTCGGGAGACCCAGTACTTC.

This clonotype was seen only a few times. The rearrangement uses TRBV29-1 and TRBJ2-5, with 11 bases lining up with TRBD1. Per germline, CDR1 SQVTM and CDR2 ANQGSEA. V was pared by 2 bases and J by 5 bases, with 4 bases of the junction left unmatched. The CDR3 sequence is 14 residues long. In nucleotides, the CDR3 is TGCAGCGTTGAAAGGACAGGGGGCGCGGAGACCCAGTACTTC. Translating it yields CSVERTGGAETQYF.

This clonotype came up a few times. The CDR3 region has the DNA TGTGCCAGCAGCTTAGACAGGGGCAGGGACATTCAGTACTTC. As protein: CASSLDRGRDIQYF. The rearrangement joins TRBV7-2 to TRBJ2-4, with 7 bases identical to TRBD1. Looked up from germline, CDR1 is SGHTA and CDR2 is FQGNSA. The CDR3 totals 14 residues. Trimming took 1 base from V and 8 from J; bases not matched to a gene: 5. Based on the CDR3 plus reference TRBV7-2 and TRBJ2-4, the full variable domain is GAGVSQSPSNKVTEKGKDVELRCDPISGHTALYWYRQSLGQGLEFLIYFQGNSAPDKSGLPSDRFSAERTGGSVSTLTIQRTQQEDSAVYLCASSLDRGRDIQYFGAGTRLSVL.

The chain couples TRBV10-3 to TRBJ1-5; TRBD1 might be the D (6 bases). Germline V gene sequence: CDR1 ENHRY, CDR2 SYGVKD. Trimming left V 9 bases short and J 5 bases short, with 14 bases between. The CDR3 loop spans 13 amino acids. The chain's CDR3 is CAIAIGGDQPQHF. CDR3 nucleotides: TGTGCCATTGCGATAGGGGGGGATCAGCCCCAGCATTTT.

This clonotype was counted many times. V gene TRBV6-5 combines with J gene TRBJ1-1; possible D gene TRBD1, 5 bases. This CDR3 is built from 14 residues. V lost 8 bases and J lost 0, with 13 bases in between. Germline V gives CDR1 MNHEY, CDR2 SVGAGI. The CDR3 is CASGLDRLNTEAFF. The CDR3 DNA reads TGTGCCAGCGGGTTAGACAGATTGAACACTGAAGCTTTCTTT.

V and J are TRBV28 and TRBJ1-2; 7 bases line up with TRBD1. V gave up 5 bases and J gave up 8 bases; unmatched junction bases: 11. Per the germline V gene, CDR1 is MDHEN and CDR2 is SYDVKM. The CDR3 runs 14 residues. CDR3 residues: CASSVPQGTGGYTF. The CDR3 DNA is TGTGCCAGCAGTGTCCCACAGGGGACCGGGGGCTACACCTTC.

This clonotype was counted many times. The CDR3 sequence: CASSLMPTSGSSEQFF. CDR3 DNA sequence: TGTGCCAGCAGCTTAATGCCGACTAGCGGGAGCAGTGAGCAGTTCTTC. The chain carries TRBV7-3 and TRBJ2-1; 12 positions agree with TRBD2. The CDR3 contains 16 residues. V lost 1 base and J lost 9; bases outside the gene matches: 7. Germline lookup yields CDR1 SGHTA and CDR2 FQGTGA.

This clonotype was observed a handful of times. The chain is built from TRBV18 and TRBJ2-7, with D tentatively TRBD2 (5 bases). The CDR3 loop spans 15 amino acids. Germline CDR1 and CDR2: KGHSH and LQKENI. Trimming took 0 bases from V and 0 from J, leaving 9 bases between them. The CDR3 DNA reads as TGTGCCAGCTCACCACCGCCGGGGAGCTCCTACGAGCAGTACTTC. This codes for CASSPPPGSSYEQYF.

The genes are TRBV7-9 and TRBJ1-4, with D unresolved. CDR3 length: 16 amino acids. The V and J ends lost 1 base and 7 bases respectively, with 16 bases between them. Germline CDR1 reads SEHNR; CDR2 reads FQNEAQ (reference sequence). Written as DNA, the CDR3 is TGTGCCAGCAGCTTAGGAGCGGGAGCCGAAGGTGAAAAACTGTTTTTT. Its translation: CASSLGAGAEGEKLFF.

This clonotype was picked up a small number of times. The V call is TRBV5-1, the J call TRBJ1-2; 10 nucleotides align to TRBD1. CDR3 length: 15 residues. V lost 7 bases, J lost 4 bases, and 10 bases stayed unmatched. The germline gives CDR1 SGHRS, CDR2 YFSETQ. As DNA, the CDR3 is TGCGCCAGCTGCTGGGGACAGGGGAGTATCTATGGCTACACCTTC. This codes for CASCWGQGSIYGYTF.

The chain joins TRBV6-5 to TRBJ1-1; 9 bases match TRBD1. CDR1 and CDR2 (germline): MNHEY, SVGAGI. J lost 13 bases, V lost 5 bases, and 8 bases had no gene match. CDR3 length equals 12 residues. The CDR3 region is CASSTGQGKDFF. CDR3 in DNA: TGTGCCAGCAGTACGGGACAGGGTAAAGATTTCTTT.

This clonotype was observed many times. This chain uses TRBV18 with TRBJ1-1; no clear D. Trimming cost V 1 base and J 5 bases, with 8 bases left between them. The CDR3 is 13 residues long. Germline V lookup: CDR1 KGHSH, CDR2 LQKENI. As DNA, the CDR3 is TGTGCCAGCTCACCACATCCGAGGACTGAAGCTTTCTTT. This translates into CASSPHPRTEAFF.

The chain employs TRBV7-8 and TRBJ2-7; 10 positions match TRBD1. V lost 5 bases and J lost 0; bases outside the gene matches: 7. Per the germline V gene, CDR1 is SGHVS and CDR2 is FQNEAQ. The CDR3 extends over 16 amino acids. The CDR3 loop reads CASSPKTGGASYEQYF. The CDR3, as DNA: TGTGCCAGCAGCCCCAAGACAGGGGGCGCCTCCTACGAGCAGTACTTC.

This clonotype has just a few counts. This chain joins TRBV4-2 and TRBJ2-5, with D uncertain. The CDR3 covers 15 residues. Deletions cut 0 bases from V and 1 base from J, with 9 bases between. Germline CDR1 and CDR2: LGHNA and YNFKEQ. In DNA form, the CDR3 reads TGTGCCAGCAGCCAAGAGAGGCAGACCCAAGAGACCCAGTACTTC. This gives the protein CASSQERQTQETQYF.

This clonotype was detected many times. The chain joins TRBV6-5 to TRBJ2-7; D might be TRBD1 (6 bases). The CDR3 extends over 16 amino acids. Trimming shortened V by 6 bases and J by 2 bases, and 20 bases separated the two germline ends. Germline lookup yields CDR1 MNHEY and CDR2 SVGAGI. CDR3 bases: TGTGCCAGCAGGCGCGCACAGGGTCACGGAACCTACGAGCAGTACTTC. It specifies CASRRAQGHGTYEQYF.

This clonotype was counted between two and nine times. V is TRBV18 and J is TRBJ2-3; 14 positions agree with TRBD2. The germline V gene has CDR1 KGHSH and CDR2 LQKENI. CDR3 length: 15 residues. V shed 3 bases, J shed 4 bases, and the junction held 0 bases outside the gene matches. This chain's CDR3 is CASSPTSGGADTQYF. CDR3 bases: TGTGCCAGCTCACCGACTAGCGGGGGGGCAGATACGCAGTATTTT.

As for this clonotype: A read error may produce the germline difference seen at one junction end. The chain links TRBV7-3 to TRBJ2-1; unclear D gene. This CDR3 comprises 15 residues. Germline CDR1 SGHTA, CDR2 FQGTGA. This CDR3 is CDSSLRFSVWNEQFF. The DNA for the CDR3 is TGTGACAGCAGCTTACGCTTCTCGGTGTGGAATGAGCAGTTCTTC.